Below, one T cell receptor beta chain is given with its context. Antigen unknown. The time point: recipient sample about 28 days before transplant, after cytoreduction. The source of the sample is a study of T cell clonotyping in hematopoietic cell transplantation. Study findings and constraints: After transplant, recipient diversity fell while pathologically expanded clonotypes grew through day 180.

The assay was immunoSEQ multiplex PCR, and TCRdb's table has in-frame clones only and misses some. The sample comprises about 80,000 clones, less than 96% of which are singletons, and roughly 1.7% rests with the top ten. The CDR3 length is 15 residues. The V end was cut by 5 bases, the J end by 5 bases, with 16 bases between. Germline assignment: CDR1 SGHAT and CDR2 FQNNGV. The TCR comes from a woman aged 50 to 60 with acute myeloid leukemia. Some clones in this sample may be carry-over from other donors' samples. The chain recombines TRBV11-2 with TRBJ2-1; possibly TRBD1 for D (6 bases). The source material was peripheral blood mononuclear cells, sampled before stem cell transplant. The CDR3 DNA sequence: TGTGCCAGCAGCGGAGACTGGACAGCGAACAATGAGCAGTTCTTC. This gives the protein CASSGDWTANNEQFF.